The 32 T cell receptor beta chains below were found in one sample sequenced in a study of regulatory dendritic cells for organ transplantation (dated by TCRdb to 2016 to 2017). Their antigen targets remain unknown. Library prep was done by the immunoSEQ multiplex PCR assay. Held by TCRdb, this immuneACCESS table contains in-frame sequences only and omits some clones. Under half of the omission traces to an unresolved V gene where checked; the cause of the rest is unknown. The sample table shows about 21,000 clones, and 70% to 90% are seen once. Approximately 0.68% of the sample comes from the top ten. Sorted T cell subsets were CFSE-labeled and co-cultured for around five days with allogeneic regulatory or mature dendritic cells at a 1:10 DC:T ratio. The sequenced sample was naive CD4+ T cells from blood cultured with regulatory dendritic cells. The cell subset or site label, as the study defines it: CD45RA+ naive T cells. These receptors came from a human donor in good health.

V is TRBV6-5 and J is TRBJ1-2; 8 nucleotides line up with TRBD1. V lost 4 bases, J lost 8 bases, and 3 bases stayed unmatched. Germline-derived CDR1 and CDR2 are MNHEY and SVGAGI. This CDR3 spans 12 amino acids. CDR3 sequence: CASSLDRGGYTF. The CDR3 coding sequence is TGTGCCAGCAGTTTAGACAGGGGAGGCTACACCTTC.

V is TRBV11-3 and J is TRBJ2-3; TRBD1 aligns across 10 bases. After removal of 3 bases from V and 4 bases from J, the junction contained 4 bases not matched to a gene. This CDR3 has 15 residues. Looked up from germline, CDR1 is SGHNT and CDR2 is YENEEA. CDR3 amino acids: CASSLGQGLADTQYF. DNA of the CDR3: TGTGCCAGCAGCTTGGGACAGGGGCTGGCAGATACGCAGTATTTT.

The rearrangement joins TRBV13 to TRBJ2-7; D may be TRBD1 (6 bases). Trimming took 5 bases from V and 6 from J, leaving 20 bases between them. The CDR3 loop spans 15 amino acids. Germline V CDR1 and CDR2: PRHDT, FYEKMQ (reference sequence). CDR3 sequence (DNA): TGTGCCAGCAGCGCTCCCGGGACACGGAATTCCGAGCAGTACTTC. This codes for CASSAPGTRNSEQYF.

The chain joins TRBV2 to TRBJ2-7; 9 bases map to TRBD1. Germline trimming cut 6 bases from V and 2 bases from J; bases unmatched to any gene: 5. This CDR3 region has 14 residues. In germline, CDR1 is SNHLY, CDR2 FYNNEI. CDR3 sequence reads: CASRGGTGTYEQYF. CDR3 DNA: TGTGCCAGCAGGGGGGGGACAGGGACCTACGAGCAGTACTTC.

V and J are TRBV28 and TRBJ2-7; 12 nucleotides agree with TRBD1. CDR3 length: 15 amino acids. Germline loops: CDR1 MDHEN, CDR2 SYDVKM. V gave up 4 bases and J gave up 5 bases; unmatched junction bases: 6. CDR3 nucleotide sequence: TGTGCCAGCAGTTCGGGACAGGGGGCTCGCCACGAGCAGTACTTC. It yields the protein CASSSGQGARHEQYF.

The chain is built from TRBV7-8 and TRBJ1-6; the D gene is possibly TRBD1 (5 bases). CDR1 is SGHVS and CDR2 is FQNEAQ in the germline V gene. The CDR3 is 15 residues long. V lost 5 bases to trimming and J lost 7 bases, with 15 bases between them. CDR3 amino acids: CASSTAGRQNSPLHF. The CDR3 coding sequence is TGTGCCAGCAGCACCGCGGGACGTCAAAATTCACCCCTCCACTTT. Drawing the rest from reference TRBV7-8 and TRBJ1-6, the complete variable domain is GAGVSQSPRYKVAKRGQDVALRCDPISGHVSLFWYQQALGQGPEFLTYFQNEAQLDKSGLPSDRFFAERPEGSVSTLKIQRTQQEDSAVYLCASSTAGRQNSPLHFGNGTRLTVT.

The chain has TRBV10-3 and TRBJ1-2; 10 bases line up with TRBD1. CDR1 is ENHRY and CDR2 is SYGVKD in the germline V gene. V gave up 10 bases and J gave up 4 bases; unmatched junction bases: 6. The CDR3 loop spans 13 amino acids. The CDR3 protein is CATRTGGSYGYTF. Written as DNA, the CDR3 is TGTGCCACCCGGACAGGGGGGAGCTATGGCTACACCTTC.

The gene calls are TRBV6-6 and TRBJ1-1; 7 bases fit TRBD1. J lost 0 bases, V lost 6 bases, and 7 bases had no gene match. The germline V gene has CDR1 MNHNY and CDR2 SVGAGI (reference sequence). This CDR3 contains 15 residues. CDR3: CASSPGGFLNTEAFF. CDR3 DNA sequence: TGTGCCAGCAGCCCAGGGGGGTTTCTGAACACTGAAGCTTTCTTT.

This chain connects TRBV14 to TRBJ1-6; unclear D gene. This CDR3 is built from 13 residues. V was clipped by 1 base and J by 9 bases, with 7 bases between them. CDR1 is SGHDN, CDR2 FVKESK, per germline. CDR3 sequence (DNA): TGTGCCAGCAGCCAAGTTCTCCCTTCACCCCTCCACTTT. Translated, it gives CASSQVLPSPLHF. The whole variable domain, remainder taken from reference TRBV14 and TRBJ1-6, is EAGVTQFPSHSVIEKGQTVTLRCDPISGHDNLYWYRRVMGKEIKFLLHFVKESKQDESGMPNNRFLAERTGGTYSTLKVQPAELEDSGVYFCASSQVLPSPLHFGNGTRLTVT.

Only a few counts were recorded for this clone. The V call is TRBV27, the J call TRBJ1-2; 8 nucleotides match TRBD1. CDR3 size: 13 residues. Germline V lookup: CDR1 MNHEY, CDR2 SMNVEV (reference sequence). The junction had 4 bases not matched to a gene; V was cut back by 6 bases and J by 4 bases. CDR3 bases: TGTGCCAGCAGCTCTCAGGGGGCCTATGGCTACACCTTC. This encodes CASSSQGAYGYTF.

V and J are TRBV9 and TRBJ1-5, with unresolved D. Germline assignment: CDR1 SGDLS and CDR2 YYNGEE. Trimming cost V 4 bases and J 11 bases, with 16 bases left between them. This CDR3 spans 13 amino acids. The CDR3 loop is CASSRAVFGAQHF. The CDR3 nucleotides read TGTGCCAGCAGCCGCGCGGTGTTCGGGGCCCAGCATTTT.

This clone was detected once. The chain joins TRBV7-2 to TRBJ1-3; D call uncertain. Germline V gives CDR1 SGHTA, CDR2 FQGNSA. This CDR3 contains 12 residues. Trimming took 3 bases from V and 4 from J, leaving 4 bases between them. Here the CDR3 DNA reads TGTGCCAGCAGCTTTTCAGGAAACACCATATATTTT. It codes for CASSFSGNTIYF.

The chain joins TRBV30 to TRBJ2-2, with D perhaps TRBD2 (6 bases). CDR1 and CDR2 (germline): GTSNPN, SVGIG (reference sequence). The germline V and J ends were trimmed by 4 bases and 5 bases, with 20 bases remaining between them. CDR3 length: 16 residues. CDR3 residues: CAWNIRAVAGTGELFF. CDR3 coding DNA: TGTGCCTGGAACATACGGGCAGTCGCGGGGACCGGGGAGCTGTTTTTT.

Only one count was recorded for this clone. The gene calls are TRBV6-5 and TRBJ1-1, with 7 bases aligning to TRBD1. The CDR3 sequence is 14 residues long. With V trimmed by 8 bases and J by 1 base, 7 bases remained unmatched. Germline-derived CDR1 and CDR2 are MNHEY and SVGAGI. DNA of the CDR3: TGTGCCAGCCGTCGGGACAGTTCGAACACTGAAGCTTTCTTT. Its protein is CASRRDSSNTEAFF.

This sequence joins TRBV5-1 and TRBJ2-7; a possible D gene is TRBD2 (5 bases). Germline values: CDR1 SGHRS, CDR2 YFSETQ. Trimming took 6 bases from V and 3 from J, leaving 16 bases between them. The CDR3 covers 14 residues. The CDR3 nucleotides read TGCGCCAGCAAACAGACGGGGAATTACTACGAGCAGTACTTC. It is translated as CASKQTGNYYEQYF.

This chain uses TRBV7-9 with TRBJ1-2; D may be TRBD1 (6 bases). The germline gives CDR1 SEHNR, CDR2 FQNEAQ (reference sequence). This CDR3 is 12 amino acids long. V lost 5 bases and J 8 bases, leaving 12 bases between the germline ends. The CDR3 DNA reads as TGTGCCAGCAGCACGACAGGTCAAGGCTACACCTTC. Protein: CASSTTGQGYTF.

The gene calls are TRBV4-3 and TRBJ2-6, with D possibly matching TRBD1 (5 bases). Trimming removed 4 bases from V and 1 base from J, with 17 bases in between. This CDR3 region has 18 residues. CDR1 is LGHNA and CDR2 is YSLEER in the germline V gene. The CDR3 here is CASSRYRPSYSGANVLTF. The DNA for the CDR3 is TGCGCCAGCAGCCGGTACAGGCCATCCTATTCTGGGGCCAACGTCCTGACTTTC.

CDR3 in DNA: TGTGCCAGCAGCTTAATAGGCGAGCAGTACTTC. Its translation: CASSLIGEQYF. The J gene is TRBJ2-7, the V gene TRBV7-2, with unresolved D. CDR3 length equals 11 residues. Trimming shortened V by 2 bases and J by 6 bases, and 5 bases separated the two germline ends. Germline V gene lookup returns CDR1 SGHTA and CDR2 FQGNSA.

The V and J genes are TRBV10-1 and TRBJ2-1, with TRBD1 as a possible D gene (6 bases). The germline gives CDR1 WNHNN, CDR2 SYGVQD (reference sequence). The CDR3 has 14 amino acids. V was cut by 5 bases and J by 7 bases, with 15 bases left in between. The CDR3 here is CASSRGGSGNEQFF. The CDR3 region has the DNA TGCGCCAGCAGTCGAGGGGGATCGGGGAATGAGCAGTTCTTC.

The V gene is TRBV6-5, the J gene TRBJ1-6; D is uncertain. CDR1 MNHEY and CDR2 SVGAGI come from the germline V gene. The V gene lost 5 bases and the J gene lost 6 bases, with 11 bases spanning the gap. The CDR3 is made up of 14 amino acids. DNA for the CDR3: TGTGCCAGCAGTCGAGCAGGCCCTAATTCACCCCTCCACTTT. Amino acids: CASSRAGPNSPLHF.

This chain uses TRBV6-5 with TRBJ2-7; 8 nucleotides agree with TRBD1. The junction had 7 bases not matched to a gene; V was cut back by 7 bases and J by 5 bases. CDR3 length: 13 amino acids. Germline-derived CDR1 and CDR2 are MNHEY and SVGAGI. The CDR3 DNA is TGTGCCAGCACGGGTGACAGGGGACACGAGCAGTACTTC. It specifies CASTGDRGHEQYF.

V is TRBV5-4 and J is TRBJ2-5, with D hard to call. Trimming took off 0 bases at V and 5 bases at J, with 11 bases between the two ends. The CDR3 totals 14 residues. Looked up from germline, CDR1 is SGHNT and CDR2 is YYREEE (reference sequence). CDR3 DNA sequence: TGTGCCAGCAGCTTGGCCGGAGCCTCTGAGACCCAGTACTTC. Its protein product is CASSLAGASETQYF.

V gene TRBV18 combines with J gene TRBJ2-7; tentative D call: TRBD2 (5 bases). The CDR3 runs to 17 residues. The ends were cut back, 2 bases at V and 2 bases at J, with 19 bases in the middle. Germline assignment: CDR1 KGHSH and CDR2 LQKENI. The CDR3 nucleotides are TGTGCCAGCTCACCATTTCTTTCTGACGTGGAGGCCTACGAGCAGTACTTC. It specifies CASSPFLSDVEAYEQYF.

The chain employs TRBV29-1 and TRBJ1-5; 7 positions agree with TRBD1. V shed 4 bases, J shed 2 bases, and the junction held 11 bases outside the gene matches. The germline V gene has CDR1 SQVTM and CDR2 ANQGSEA. The CDR3 spans 16 residues. The CDR3 loop is CSVGGTDRGRNQPQHF. CDR3 DNA sequence: TGCAGCGTTGGAGGGACAGACCGAGGCCGCAATCAGCCCCAGCATTTT.

This clone showed up just once. The chain recombines TRBV4-2 with TRBJ2-1; the match to TRBD2 covers 12 bases. CDR3 length equals 19 residues. The germline CDR1 and CDR2 sequences are LGHNA and YNFKEQ. The junction had 13 bases not matched to a gene; V was cut back by 0 bases and J by 7 bases. CDR3 nucleotides: TGTGCCAGCAGCCAAGATCACGCTCGGGCTAGCGGGAGGGTAAATGAGCAGTTCTTC. This sequence encodes CASSQDHARASGRVNEQFF.

This sequence joins TRBV18 and TRBJ1-6; tentative D call: TRBD1 (5 bases). The CDR3 is 14 amino acids. Germline CDR1 and CDR2: KGHSH and LQKENI. With 6 bases removed from V and 7 bases from J, the gap between germline ends came to 13 bases. The CDR3 region has the DNA TGTGCCAGCTCCCCCGCAGGGTCCAATTCACCCCTCCACTTT. Encoded protein: CASSPAGSNSPLHF.

The chain joins TRBV6-5 to TRBJ2-7; D is undetermined. From germline, CDR1 is MNHEY and CDR2 SVGAGI. This CDR3 spans 13 amino acids. V was pared by 7 bases and J by 3 bases, with 13 bases between. For the CDR3, the DNA is TGTGCCAGCACATTGGCGCAGGACTACGAGCAGTACTTC. It specifies CASTLAQDYEQYF.

The chain couples TRBV15 to TRBJ2-1, with D perhaps TRBD1 or TRBD2 (5 bases each). Trimming stripped 0 bases from V and 9 bases from J, with 33 bases between. This CDR3 spans 21 amino acids. CDR1 and CDR2 (germline): LNHNV, YYDKDF (reference sequence). For the CDR3, the DNA is TGTGCCACCAGCAGAGAGGATGTCCGGGACGTAATAAGCCTAGGACTGGGTGAGCAGTTCTTC. It is translated as CATSREDVRDVISLGLGEQFF.

This chain uses TRBV10-3 with TRBJ2-1, with 8 bases identical to TRBD2. J gave up 4 bases and V 2 bases, and 10 bases lay outside the gene matches. This CDR3 comprises 17 residues. CDR1 and CDR2 from the germline V gene are ENHRY and SYGVKD. For the CDR3, the DNA is TGTGCCATCAGTGAGCTTCAAGGGGCGGGAGGATACAATGAGCAGTTCTTC. This encodes CAISELQGAGGYNEQFF.

This chain links TRBV30 with TRBJ1-5; 9 bases align to TRBD1. CDR1 and CDR2 (germline): GTSNPN, SVGIG (reference sequence). J lost 0 bases, V lost 6 bases, and 12 bases had no gene match. The CDR3 contains 17 residues. CDR3 loop: CACRTDRGSNSNQPQHF. The DNA for the CDR3 is TGTGCCTGTCGTACGGACAGGGGATCAAATAGCAATCAGCCCCAGCATTTT.

This clone appeared a few times. J is TRBJ1-2 and V is TRBV11-3; D is ambiguous. This CDR3 region has 12 residues. Germline V CDR1 and CDR2: SGHNT, YENEEA. V lost 1 base and J 8 bases, leaving 8 bases between the germline ends. This CDR3 reads CASSLVSGGYTF. As DNA, the CDR3 is TGTGCCAGCAGCTTAGTAAGCGGAGGCTACACCTTC.

This chain connects TRBV2 to TRBJ2-1; 12 bases agree with TRBD2. The ends lost 5 bases at V and 2 bases at J; junction bases unmatched: 4. There are 16 residues in the CDR3. CDR1 and CDR2 from the germline V gene are SNHLY and FYNNEI. CDR3 DNA: TGTGCCAGCAGTCGGACTAGCGGGGTGACCTACAATGAGCAGTTCTTC. This codes for CASSRTSGVTYNEQFF.